The clone carrying this T cell receptor (beta chain) was picked up one time. This CDR3 is 15 amino acids long. Per the germline V gene, CDR1 is GTSNPN and CDR2 is SVGIG (reference sequence). The germline V and J ends were trimmed by 2 bases and 5 bases, with 18 bases remaining between them. The method was immunoSEQ multiplex PCR; TCRdb's version includes in-frame clones alone and lacks a portion of them. Of about 71,000 clones listed, just under 90% are singletons. These data come from a study of control samples from healthy donors and cancer patients. The clonotype was recovered from a man between 60 and 75 years old with lung cancer. This chain uses TRBV30 with TRBJ1-1, with a possible D match to TRBD1 (5 bases). Sequencing input: PBMCs. The CDR3 bases are TGTGCCTGGAGTAGCCCTTACACCGGGGGGACTGAAGCTTTCTTT. Translated, it gives CAWSSPYTGGTEAFF.